A single sample is the source of the 32 T cell receptor beta chains below, sequenced in a study of CD8+CD57+ T cells in acquired aplastic anemia. Template material for TCR beta VDJ and CDR3 profiling consisted of genomic DNA. One entry per CDR3 protein, called by TCRdb with MiXCR from the reads. The table includes about 240,000 distinct CDR3 sequences, around 45% detected once. An expansion of CD8+CD57+ cells by flow cytometry had been shown in patients chosen for sequencing. Material for sequencing was sorted CD4+, CD8+, or CD8+CD57+ T cells (not recorded which) from PBMCs. The receptors come from a human donor with aplastic anemia.

Of note for this clonotype: Its ends do not fully match the called genes, so a read error is possible. The chain has TRBV7-9 and TRBJ2-2; the D call may be TRBD1 or TRBD2 (5 bases each). The germline CDR1 and CDR2 sequences are SEHNR and FQNEAQ (reference sequence). This CDR3 contains 13 residues. This chain's CDR3 is CASSGSGPGELVF. As DNA, the CDR3 is TGTGCCAGCAGCGGCTCAGGGCCCGGGGAGCTGGTTTTT.

The chain uses TRBV5-1 and TRBJ2-7; D gene unclear. The V gene's germline CDR1 is SGHRS and CDR2 YFSETQ. This CDR3 has 14 amino acids. V lost 0 bases, J lost 4 bases, and 11 bases lay in between. The CDR3 DNA follows: TGCGCCAGCAGCTTGGAAGTGGGATTTTACGAGCAGTACTTC. It specifies CASSLEVGFYEQYF.

The rearrangement joins TRBV9 to TRBJ1-6; D is unresolved. The germline V gene has CDR1 SGDLS and CDR2 YYNGEE. The CDR3 loop spans 16 amino acids. V was pared by 3 bases and J by 2 bases, with 12 bases between. In nucleotides, the CDR3 is TGTGCCAGCAGCGAGTTGGACTTTCCCTATAATTCACCCCTCCACTTT. It yields the protein CASSELDFPYNSPLHF.

J is TRBJ1-6 and V is TRBV10-3; D call uncertain. Trimming left V 6 bases short and J 8 bases short, with 8 bases between. The CDR3 is 12 residues long. CDR1 and CDR2 (germline): ENHRY, SYGVKD. The CDR3 bases are TGTGCCATCAGGGAGGAGGATTCACCCCTCCACTTT. Translating it yields CAIREEDSPLHF.

This clonotype has ten or more counts. The chain joins TRBV12-3 or TRBV12-4 to TRBJ1-4, with D unresolved. Trimming took off 3 bases at V and 0 bases at J, with 8 bases between the two ends. The CDR3 has 15 residues. CDR3 in amino acids: CASSLRLSTNEKLFF. The CDR3 DNA reads TGTGCCAGCAGTTTGAGGCTCTCAACTAATGAAAAACTGTTTTTT.

This clonotype has just one count. The chain couples TRBV24-1 to TRBJ1-6; D is unresolved. The length of the CDR3 is 10 residues. Germline V CDR1 and CDR2: KGHDR, SFDVKD. The germline V and J ends were trimmed by 0 bases and 15 bases, with 2 bases remaining between them. CDR3 nucleotides: TGTGCCACCAGTGATTTGCTCCTCCACTTT. It encodes CATSDLLLHF.

The V gene is TRBV20-1, the J gene TRBJ1-5, with TRBD1 identical over 7 bases. V shed 6 bases, J shed 5 bases, and the junction held 13 bases outside the gene matches. Germline CDR1 is DFQATT and CDR2 is SNEGSKA (reference sequence). CDR3 size: 15 residues. The CDR3 coding sequence is TGCAGTGCCAGCAGTAGGGGGCGGGGTGATCAGCCCCAGCATTTT. Translation: CSASSRGRGDQPQHF.

This clonotype was counted only a few times. This chain connects TRBV12-5 to TRBJ2-3, with 8 bases lining up with TRBD1. There are 17 residues in the CDR3. Trimming at V came to 1 base and at J to 0 bases, leaving 6 bases not matched to a gene. Germline values: CDR1 LGHNT, CDR2 FRNRAP. This chain's CDR3 is CASGLGLRDRSTDTQYF. The CDR3, as DNA: TGTGCTAGTGGTTTGGGCTTAAGGGACAGGAGCACAGATACGCAGTATTTT.

This clonotype was detected ten times or more. The V and J genes are TRBV5-8 and TRBJ1-2; tentative D call: TRBD1 (5 bases). The CDR3 sequence is 14 residues long. CDR1 and CDR2 (germline): SGHTS, YDEGEE. V gave up 0 bases and J gave up 6 bases, with 12 bases separating them. The CDR3 region has the DNA TGTGCCAGCAGCTTGGGAACTACCAGGGATGGCTACACCTTC. As protein: CASSLGTTRDGYTF.

The chain links TRBV20-1 to TRBJ1-6, with TRBD1 matching 8 bases. The J segment lost 7 bases and the V segment lost 0 bases, leaving 8 bases of the junction unmatched. The CDR3 is made up of 16 amino acids. CDR1 is DFQATT, CDR2 SNEGSKA, per germline (reference sequence). The CDR3: CSARDMDREVNSPLHF. The CDR3 coding sequence is TGCAGTGCTAGAGATATGGACAGGGAAGTAAATTCACCCCTCCACTTT.

This sequence joins TRBV7-6 and TRBJ2-1; D might be TRBD1 (6 bases). Germline V gene sequence: CDR1 SGHVS, CDR2 FNYEAQ. V was clipped by 0 bases and J by 9 bases, with 18 bases between them. The CDR3 extends over 16 amino acids. This chain's CDR3 is CASSLAIQGLNVEQFF. CDR3 nucleotides: TGTGCCAGCAGCTTAGCGATTCAGGGGTTGAATGTTGAGCAGTTCTTC.

V is TRBV6-4 and J is TRBJ2-6, with 8 bases fitting TRBD1. The CDR3 has 15 residues. Germline V gene sequence: CDR1 MRHNA, CDR2 SNTAGT. The junction had 5 bases not matched to a gene; V was cut back by 6 bases and J by 4 bases. The CDR3 DNA is TGTGCCAGCAGCGAGGGACAGGCCGGGGCCAACGTCCTGACTTTC. As protein: CASSEGQAGANVLTF.

The chain joins TRBV6-2 or TRBV6-3 to TRBJ2-5, with 8 nucleotides matching TRBD2. Trimming took 6 bases from V and 3 from J; bases not matched to a gene: 6. CDR1 and CDR2 (germline): MNHEY, SVGEGT. The CDR3 sequence is 14 residues long. The CDR3 loop reads CASRIAGIKETQYF. The CDR3, as DNA: TGTGCCAGCAGGATAGCGGGGATTAAAGAGACCCAGTACTTC.

The chain is built from TRBV24-1 and TRBJ2-1; 9 bases map to TRBD2. The V gene's germline CDR1 is KGHDR and CDR2 SFDVKD. The CDR3 is 15 amino acids. V shed 3 bases, J shed 9 bases, and the junction held 8 bases outside the gene matches. The CDR3 loop reads CATSDAGLARGEQFF. Written as DNA, the CDR3 is TGTGCCACCAGTGATGCGGGACTAGCTCGGGGTGAGCAGTTCTTC.

This chain uses TRBV12-3 or TRBV12-4 with TRBJ1-2, with D tentatively TRBD1 (6 bases). The CDR3 spans 11 residues. V lost 7 bases and J lost 9, with 12 bases in between. CDR3 in DNA: TGTGCCAGCAACTACAGGGCGAGCTACACCTTC. This codes for CASNYRASYTF.

This clonotype was counted many times. This chain links TRBV7-9 with TRBJ1-4; 10 bases match TRBD1. With 4 bases clipped from V and 8 bases from J, the junction kept 10 bases outside the gene matches. Germline V CDR1 and CDR2: SEHNR, FQNEAQ (reference sequence). This CDR3 contains 16 residues. The CDR3 DNA sequence: TGTGCCAGCAGCTCAGAAAGGGGACAGGGGCCGGAAAAACTGTTTTTT. It translates to CASSSERGQGPEKLFF.

The CDR3 DNA follows: TGTGCCACCAGTGACACCTCGACAGGGGGCAATCAGCCCCAGCATTTT. Its protein product is CATSDTSTGGNQPQHF. J is TRBJ1-5 and V is TRBV24-1; the match to TRBD1 covers 8 bases. V was clipped by 4 bases and J by 2 bases; unmatched bases: 6. From germline, CDR1 is KGHDR and CDR2 SFDVKD. This CDR3 has 16 residues.

This clonotype was detected only once. The CDR3 bases are TGTGCCAGTCATAGGGGACAGGGTAATGAAAAACTGTTTTTT. Translating gives CASHRGQGNEKLFF. V is TRBV7-9 and J is TRBJ1-4; 9 positions match TRBD1. The CDR3 is made up of 14 amino acids. From germline, CDR1 is SEHNR and CDR2 FQNEAQ (reference sequence). Trimming cost V 9 bases and J 4 bases; bases outside gene matches: 6. Filled out from reference TRBV7-9 and TRBJ1-4, the complete variable domain reads DTGVSQNPRHKITKRGQNVTFRCDPISEHNRLYWYRQTLGQGPEFLTYFQNEAQLEKSRLLSDRFSAERPKGSFSTLEIQRTEQGDSAMYLCASHRGQGNEKLFFGSGTQLSVL.

This clonotype was observed many times. The J gene is TRBJ2-3, the V gene TRBV6-5; D is perhaps TRBD1 (5 bases). The CDR3 loop spans 14 amino acids. CDR1 is MNHEY, CDR2 SVGAGI, per germline. V lost 7 bases to trimming and J lost 5 bases, with 16 bases between them. CDR3 coding DNA: TGTGCCAGCACCTACCAGGGCGCCGAAGATACGCAGTATTTT. Protein sequence: CASTYQGAEDTQYF.

This clonotype was recorded many times. This chain uses TRBV7-9 with TRBJ2-7; 7 positions agree with TRBD2. This CDR3 region has 13 residues. Germline-derived CDR1 and CDR2 are SEHNR and FQNEAQ (reference sequence). V lost 2 bases, J lost 2 bases, and 0 bases stayed unmatched. The CDR3 protein is CASSLREAYEQYF. DNA for the CDR3: TGTGCCAGCAGCTTACGGGAGGCCTACGAGCAGTACTTC.

In regard to this clonotype: With a much larger clone just one base away, this may be a read error. The chain is built from TRBV2 and TRBJ1-2, with TRBD1 identical over 7 bases. The V and J ends lost 1 base and 4 bases, in that order; junction bases with no gene match: 0. Germline values: CDR1 SNHLY, CDR2 FYNNEI. The length of the CDR3 is 13 residues. The CDR3 sequence: CASSEGDSYGYTF. The CDR3 nucleotides read TGTGCCAGCAGTGAAGGGGACAGCTATGGCTACACCTTC.

The chain employs TRBV19 and TRBJ1-6; D gene unclear. Trimming took 3 bases from V and 6 from J, leaving 9 bases between them. The CDR3 sequence is 14 residues long. Germline CDR1 LNHDA, CDR2 SQIVND (reference sequence). The CDR3 DNA sequence: TGTGCCAGTAGTATCGGGAACGGTAATTCACCCCTCCACTTT. Protein product: CASSIGNGNSPLHF.

This clonotype was found many times. This chain connects TRBV3-1 to TRBJ2-1; 8 nucleotides align to TRBD2. The length of the CDR3 is 15 residues. After removal of 4 bases from V and 8 bases from J, the junction contained 10 bases not matched to a gene. Germline loops: CDR1 LGHDT, CDR2 YNNKEL (reference sequence). CDR3 region: CASSPLAAAGDEQFF. DNA for the CDR3: TGTGCCAGCAGCCCACTAGCGGCGGCCGGTGATGAGCAGTTCTTC.

This clonotype came up many times. The chain couples TRBV5-6 to TRBJ2-7, with TRBD1 as a possible D gene (6 bases). The CDR3 covers 12 residues. The germline gives CDR1 SGHDT, CDR2 YYEEEE. Trimming removed 0 bases from V and 6 bases from J, with 7 bases in between. CDR3 sequence reads: CASSLDRAEQYF. CDR3 coding DNA: TGTGCCAGCAGCTTGGACAGGGCCGAGCAGTACTTC.

This clonotype appeared once. One end of the junction fails to match germline, which may point to a read error. This sequence joins TRBV20-1 and TRBJ2-7; tentative D call: TRBD2 (5 bases). The CDR3 covers 13 residues. The germline V gene encodes CDR1 DFQATT and CDR2 SNEGSKA (reference sequence). CDR3 residues: CSARGGRDYEQCF. The CDR3 nucleotides are TGCAGTGCTAGAGGAGGGAGAGATTACGAGCAGTGCTTC.

The chain carries TRBV7-2 and TRBJ2-5, with 7 bases that match TRBD2. Germline V gives CDR1 SGHTA, CDR2 FQGNSA. CDR3 length: 15 residues. With 4 bases clipped from V and 1 base from J, the junction kept 6 bases outside the gene matches. The CDR3 DNA is TGTGCCAGCAGCTCCGGGGGGAGGATCCAAGAGACCCAGTACTTC. This sequence encodes CASSSGGRIQETQYF.

This clonotype showed up many times. V usage is TRBV25-1 and J usage is TRBJ1-1; D remains unclear. Trimming removed 7 bases at V and 2 bases at J, with 11 bases between. The CDR3 is 13 residues long. Germline V gene sequence: CDR1 MGHDK, CDR2 SYGVNS. This CDR3 reads CASTVGDNTEAFF. CDR3 coding DNA: TGTGCCAGCACCGTTGGGGATAACACTGAAGCTTTCTTT.

A single count supports this clonotype. This sequence joins TRBV7-2 and TRBJ1-1; D is possibly TRBD1 (6 bases). Trimming cost V 0 bases and J 5 bases, with 16 bases left between them. The CDR3 is 16 residues long. CDR1 and CDR2 (germline): SGHTA, FQGNSA. CDR3 nucleotides: TGTGCCAGCAGCTTAGCGGGGGCGGGTGAGATGACTGAAGCTTTCTTT. Translated: CASSLAGAGEMTEAFF.

The chain couples TRBV7-9 to TRBJ1-1; D not resolved. The V and J ends lost 2 bases and 8 bases respectively, with 6 bases between them. There are 11 residues in the CDR3. Germline V gives CDR1 SEHNR, CDR2 FQNEAQ (reference sequence). The CDR3 here is CASSLIDEAFF. Here the CDR3 DNA reads TGTGCCAGCAGCTTAATAGACGAAGCTTTCTTT.

As DNA, the CDR3 is TGCAGTGCTATGGGACAGCTCCAAGAGACCCAGTACTTC. This sequence encodes CSAMGQLQETQYF. The chain combines TRBV20-1 with TRBJ2-5; 7 positions match TRBD1. The CDR3 is 13 amino acids. CDR1 is DFQATT, CDR2 SNEGSKA, per germline (reference sequence). The ends lost 4 bases at V and 1 base at J; junction bases unmatched: 3.

The sample holds one count of this clonotype. The V and J genes are TRBV20-1 and TRBJ1-2; D remains ambiguous. Trimming took off 4 bases at V and 0 bases at J, with 6 bases between the two ends. CDR1 and CDR2 from the germline V gene are DFQATT and SNEGSKA (reference sequence). The CDR3 contains 12 residues. CDR3 DNA: TGCAGTGCTACCCAGACTAACTATGGCTACACCTTC. It encodes CSATQTNYGYTF.

This chain uses TRBV2 with TRBJ2-7; 9 bases fit TRBD2. J gave up 3 bases and V 8 bases, and 17 bases lay outside the gene matches. This CDR3 contains 17 residues. Germline V lookup: CDR1 SNHLY, CDR2 FYNNEI. The DNA of the CDR3 is TGTGCCAGCTCACCACCTCGCGGGGGGGCTGGTGGCTACGAGCAGTACTTC. Protein sequence: CASSPPRGGAGGYEQYF.